This T cell receptor (beta chain) was sequenced during a study of shared clonotypes between healthy human individuals (dated by TCRdb to the early 2020s). In terms of the full investigation: The cohort comprised a couple of women and a few men aged 18 to 49 years. To estimate repertoire size and how much clonotypes are shared between individuals, the study performed deep sequencing of blood TCR repertoires from 4 to 6 healthy adults. To increase sequencing depth and limit assay-specific biases, different laboratories used diverse techniques to prepare libraries and sequence TCR repertoires. For each donor, CD4 naive and CD4 memory were each given three plates, CD8 naive was given two plates, and CD8 memory was given one plate. Each donor's leukapheresis produced roughly between about 0.85 and 10 billion PBMCs.

Comments on this clone: No cognate antigen has been identified for it. No much larger clonotype is one base removed from it; base qualities were not supplied.

Study-wide findings and limitations: Naive subsets generally had larger estimated clonotype richness than memory subsets. Compared with non-shared clonotypes, clonotypes shared by all four sorted-subset donors had higher generation probabilities. Because the study included only a small number of donors, the genetic and exposure-history diversity represented was limited. Sampling was limited to blood, and TCR repertoires in tissue likely differ from TCR repertoires in blood. About 4.5% of naive CD4, approximately 3.7% of naive CD8, around 2.3% of memory CD4, and 0.4% of memory CD8 clonotypes were shared across several donors. Even with the large sequencing depth, rarefaction of the sorted-subset datasets indicated that sequencing was incomplete. Pairwise subsampling led to the expectation that sequencing depth would affect the degree of clonotype sharing among donors.

Donors were healthy HIV-negative adults with no recently reported acute infections or vaccinations. Only Caucasian adults living in Nashville, Tennessee, USA were represented among the donors. CD4+ T cells were enriched by magnetic negative selection; naive cells were then positively selected on CD45RA, and the negative fraction formed the memory subset. After blood collection by leukapheresis, PBMCs were isolated using Ficoll-Histopaque density gradient centrifugation and then cryopreserved in the vapor phase of liquid nitrogen. Analytical flow cytometry was used to check the purity and quantity of every magnetically sorted T cell population. From each sorted fraction, genomic DNA was isolated and quantified by UV absorbance on a Nanodrop 2000c. Trimming costs V 4 bases and J 2 bases, and their ends lie 15 bases apart. The germline V gene gives CDR1 as MDHEN and CDR2 as SYDVKM. Including the terminal cysteine and phenylalanine, the CDR3 comprises 15 residues. This entry keeps only the CDR3 DNA: 45 bases, framed from base 1.

Using the deep immunoSEQ assay, multiplex PCR amplified TCR CDR3 regions from genomic DNA. Genomic DNA extracted from each cell subset was distributed evenly over all wells of several immunoSEQ 96-well plates, and each plate served as one replicate. For sorted subsets, each replicate PCR was loaded with around 220 ng genomic DNA, equivalent to roughly 30,000 T cell genomes. Purified libraries were quantified with a Qubit 3.0 fluorometer, sized on a Bioanalyzer 2100, and re-quantified with the KAPA Library Quantification kit. Every immunoSEQ 96-well plate was sequenced on a dedicated single-read 150-cycle Illumina NextSeq 550 flow cell. Per the original workflow: Because only junctional sequences without quality scores were contained in the immunoSEQ output, filtering matching that applied to full-length reads could not be performed. To assign V/J genes and CDR3, sequences were annotated using PyIR, a Python wrapper for IgBLAST v1.9, with IMGT germline references. Reads were removed for weak V/J assignments (E-value above 1e-6), missing CDR3, stop codons, out-of-frame junctions, or ambiguous translated residues. A V3J clonotype was defined by an identical inferred V gene, J gene, and CDR3 amino acid sequence. The percentage overlap between two repertoires was calculated by dividing the number of shared unique clonotypes by the size of the smaller repertoire. Three approaches were used to assess repertoire richness: RTK rarefaction, the Chao1 estimator, and Recon v2.1 estimates of unobserved clonotypes. For all TCRbeta clonotypes obtained by the gDNA method from a few donors, generation probabilities were computed with OLGA. The clones in this table, taken by TCRdb from immuneACCESS, are in-frame only. Not every clone is retained; where verified, under half of the shortfall comes from an unresolved V gene, and the cause of the rest is unknown. V and J calls and clone size follow that table, whereas D and trimming were derived from the DNA. In this sample the table shows over a million clones, approximately 78% of which occur a single time. Roughly 0.62% of the sample goes to the ten largest clones.

The receptor comes from a man aged 18 to 35 in good health. Some clones in this sample may be carry-over from other donors' samples. Material: memory CD4+ T cells from PBMCs. What this sample's cell subset or site label stands for: CD45RA-negative fraction. The rearranged segments are TRBV28 and TRBJ2-7; the D call is possibly TRBD1 or TRBD2, each sharing 5 bases. Read as DNA, the sequence is TGTGCCAGCAGTTCGGGGCTTGGACTCACCTACGAGCAGTACTTC. It codes for CASSSGLGLTYEQYF.